This passage covers 21 T cell receptor beta chains from one sample sequenced in a study of follicular helper T cells after annual influenza vaccination (dated by TCRdb to 2016 to 2017). What the time point label conveys for this sample: 2015-2016 season, 7 days after influenza vaccination. Library method: the immunoSEQ multiplex PCR assay. What TCRdb holds here is the immuneACCESS table cut down to in-frame rearrangements. Part of the clones is not present; checked against another copy, under half of the missing clones reflect an unresolved V gene, and the others are unexplained. Here the sample has 8,500 to 11,000 clones; roughly 83% occur a single time. The biggest ten clones account for 0.4% of the sample. The sample in question was CXCR5- memory CD4+ T cells sorted from blood, obtained 7 days after influenza vaccination. Taken with the paper, the label for cell subset or site translates to: CXCR5- memory CD4 T cells. Receptors originate from an adult who received the influenza vaccine.

The chain recombines TRBV29-1 with TRBJ1-1; perhaps TRBD1 as D (5 bases). Trimming removed 2 bases from V and 5 bases from J, with 18 bases in between. Germline CDR1 is SQVTM and CDR2 is ANQGSEA. The CDR3 consists of 15 residues. CDR3 sequence reads: CSVERQGRADTEAFF. CDR3 nucleotides: TGCAGCGTTGAACGCCAGGGTAGGGCGGATACTGAAGCTTTCTTT.

The table lists this clone with a count of one. The V call is TRBV6-6, the J call TRBJ1-3; a possible D gene is TRBD1 (5 bases). This CDR3 is built from 15 residues. The germline V and J ends were trimmed by 4 bases and 0 bases, with 10 bases remaining between them. Germline V lookup: CDR1 MNHNY, CDR2 SVGAGI (reference sequence). CDR3 protein: CASSSGRISGNTIYF. Written as DNA, the CDR3 is TGTGCCAGCAGTTCGGGACGGATCTCTGGAAACACCATATATTTT.

The CDR3 sequence: CASRGPNEQFF. The CDR3 DNA follows: TGTGCCAGCAGGGGCCCCAATGAGCAGTTCTTC. The V and J genes are TRBV2 and TRBJ2-1; D is ambiguous. This CDR3 has 11 amino acids. Trimming cost V 6 bases and J 6 bases, with 6 bases left between them. In germline, CDR1 is SNHLY, CDR2 FYNNEI. The full variable domain, in which reference TRBV2 and TRBJ2-1 provide the parts outside the CDR3, is EPEVTQTPSHQVTQMGQEVILRCVPISNHLYFYWYRQILGQKVEFLVSFYNNEISEKSEIFDDQFSVERPDGSNFTLKIRSTKLEDSAMYFCASRGPNEQFFGPGTRLTVL.

The V gene is TRBV20-1, the J gene TRBJ2-7; D is ambiguous. The germline V gene has CDR1 DFQATT and CDR2 SNEGSKA (reference sequence). Trimming pared 0 bases from V and 9 bases from J, leaving 9 bases between. The CDR3 is made up of 11 amino acids. In DNA form, the CDR3 reads TGCAGTGCTAGAGAGCTCGCCGGGCAGTACTTC. Its translation is CSARELAGQYF.

This chain joins TRBV2 and TRBJ2-2, with D possibly TRBD2 on 6 matching bases. CDR1 and CDR2 (germline): SNHLY, FYNNEI. CDR3 length equals 15 residues. Trimming stripped 7 bases from V and 2 bases from J, with 14 bases between. The DNA of the CDR3 is TGTGCCAGCAACACTTGGGGGGTTAACACCGGGGAGCTGTTTTTT. This translates into CASNTWGVNTGELFF.

The rearrangement joins TRBV2 to TRBJ2-1; no firm D call. Germline CDR1 SNHLY, CDR2 FYNNEI. Deletions cut 6 bases from V and 0 bases from J, with 6 bases between. CDR3 length: 13 amino acids. The CDR3 sequence is CASRVSSYNEQFF. The CDR3 region has the DNA TGTGCCAGCAGGGTAAGCTCCTACAATGAGCAGTTCTTC. Based on the CDR3 plus reference TRBV2 and TRBJ2-1, the full variable domain is EPEVTQTPSHQVTQMGQEVILRCVPISNHLYFYWYRQILGQKVEFLVSFYNNEISEKSEIFDDQFSVERPDGSNFTLKIRSTKLEDSAMYFCASRVSSYNEQFFGPGTRLTVL.

The CDR3, as DNA: TGTGCCAGCAGCGTAGTGCAAACCACAGATACGCAGTATTTT. It translates to CASSVVQTTDTQYF. The chain recombines TRBV9 with TRBJ2-3; no reliable D call. V lost 0 bases, J lost 2 bases, and 7 bases lay in between. The CDR3 totals 14 residues. The germline V gene encodes CDR1 SGDLS and CDR2 YYNGEE.

The V call is TRBV2, the J call TRBJ2-3; 8 nucleotides line up with TRBD2. Trimming cost V 6 bases and J 2 bases; bases outside gene matches: 19. Germline V gene data show CDR1 as SNHLY and CDR2 as FYNNEI. There are 19 residues in the CDR3. The CDR3 reads CASSPLLFISGGYTDTQYF. Here the CDR3 DNA reads TGTGCCAGCAGCCCACTCCTCTTTATCAGCGGGGGCTACACAGATACGCAGTATTTT.

The chain couples TRBV14 to TRBJ2-5; a possible D gene is TRBD1 (6 bases). This CDR3 comprises 17 residues. V was shortened by 0 bases and J by 4 bases, with 18 bases between the two germline ends. CDR1 and CDR2 (germline): SGHDN, FVKESK. CDR3 amino acids: CASSQEGANRALETQYF. CDR3 DNA sequence: TGTGCCAGCAGCCAAGAGGGTGCGAACAGGGCTCTAGAGACCCAGTACTTC.

This clone was seen more than once but under ten times. The chain couples TRBV11-2 to TRBJ1-2; D ambiguous. The V end lost 5 bases, the J end lost 8 bases, and 18 bases lay between the germline ends. The CDR3 extends over 14 amino acids. Germline V gene data show CDR1 as SGHAT and CDR2 as FQNNGV. The CDR3 spells CASSLSPSVGGYTF. In nucleotides, the CDR3 is TGTGCCAGCAGCCTATCCCCGAGCGTGGGGGGCTACACCTTC.

The chain couples TRBV18 to TRBJ2-1; 9 nucleotides line up with TRBD2. After removal of 2 bases from V and 4 bases from J, the junction contained 6 bases not matched to a gene. Germline V gives CDR1 KGHSH, CDR2 LQKENI. The CDR3 is 16 residues long. In nucleotides, the CDR3 is TGTGCCAGCTCACCAGGTAGCGGGGGCCTATACAATGAGCAGTTCTTC. Its translation is CASSPGSGGLYNEQFF.

This clone occurred once. The rearrangement joins TRBV5-1 to TRBJ2-3; 7 bases fit TRBD2. Trimming cost V 6 bases and J 3 bases; bases outside gene matches: 7. Germline loops: CDR1 SGHRS, CDR2 YFSETQ. This CDR3 contains 14 residues. CDR3 protein: CASTDPSGTDTQYF. The CDR3 DNA reads as TGCGCCAGCACAGACCCTAGCGGTACAGATACGCAGTATTTT.

This clone was seen a handful of times. V and J are TRBV28 and TRBJ1-1, with D perhaps matching TRBD1 (5 bases). Germline V gene data show CDR1 as MDHEN and CDR2 as SYDVKM. The CDR3 has 15 residues. V was trimmed by 5 bases and J by 5 bases, leaving 18 bases between them. CDR3 protein: CASSLGHPGGTEAFF. Here the CDR3 DNA reads TGTGCCAGCAGTCTAGGACATCCCGGGGGGACTGAAGCTTTCTTT.

This clone has just one count. This CDR3 reads CASSLGLAGGDYNEQFF. The CDR3 DNA is TGTGCCAGCAGCCTTGGACTAGCGGGGGGCGATTACAATGAGCAGTTCTTC. The V and J genes are TRBV4-2 and TRBJ2-1, with 14 bases fitting TRBD2. The CDR3 loop spans 17 amino acids. V lost 4 bases, J lost 4 bases, and 6 bases stayed unmatched. Germline CDR1 LGHNA, CDR2 YNFKEQ.

The rearrangement links TRBV5-4 to TRBJ2-5; D unresolved. Trimming removed 1 base from V and 5 bases from J, with 3 bases in between. This CDR3 region has 11 residues. The V gene's germline CDR1 is SGHNT and CDR2 YYREEE (reference sequence). The CDR3 spells CASSLRETQYF. The CDR3, as DNA: TGTGCCAGCAGCTTGAGGGAGACCCAGTACTTC.

The V and J genes are TRBV7-9 and TRBJ2-5, with a weak D call TRBD2 (5 bases). Trimming pared 0 bases from V and 7 bases from J, leaving 9 bases between. This CDR3 region has 13 residues. Germline V gene lookup returns CDR1 SEHNR and CDR2 FQNEAQ (reference sequence). The CDR3 nucleotides read TGTGCCAGCAGCTTAGCGGGCGAGGGGACCCAGTACTTC. It codes for CASSLAGEGTQYF.

The chain links TRBV11-2 to TRBJ2-1; tentative D call: TRBD1 (6 bases). This CDR3 region has 13 residues. Germline loops: CDR1 SGHAT, CDR2 FQNNGV. V lost 1 base, J lost 11 bases, and 12 bases lay in between. The CDR3 DNA reads TGTGCCAGCAGCTTAGTGGGGGCCGGCAAGCAGTTCTTC. Translated, it gives CASSLVGAGKQFF.

CDR3 DNA sequence: TGCGCCAGCAGCCCGATAGCGGGGGGGCCAAGAGATGAGCAGTTCTTC. Protein product: CASSPIAGGPRDEQFF. The V and J genes are TRBV4-1 and TRBJ2-1, with TRBD2 identical over 11 bases. The trim removed 4 bases at V and 8 bases at J, leaving 10 bases unmatched. The CDR3 is 16 amino acids. CDR1 and CDR2 (germline): MGHRA, YSYEKL.

The V call is TRBV19, the J call TRBJ1-2, with TRBD1 as a possible D gene (6 bases). Per the germline V gene, CDR1 is LNHDA and CDR2 is SQIVND (reference sequence). The CDR3 is 13 amino acids. V shed 9 bases and J shed 0 bases, with 11 bases lying between them. The CDR3 loop reads CASQGQANYGYTF. The CDR3 DNA reads TGTGCCAGCCAGGGACAAGCTAACTATGGCTACACCTTC.

The chain joins TRBV7-3 to TRBJ1-5, with 10 nucleotides matching TRBD1. The CDR3 is 17 residues long. V dropped 3 bases and J dropped 0; count of bases not matched to a gene: 5. The germline V gene encodes CDR1 SGHTA and CDR2 FQGTGA. Written as DNA, the CDR3 is TGTGCCAGCAGCTTTCCAGACAGGGGGCATAGCAATCAGCCCCAGCATTTT. Amino acids: CASSFPDRGHSNQPQHF.

Here the CDR3 reads CASSYSLNTEAFF. The CDR3 nucleotides read TGTGCCAGCAGTTACAGCCTGAACACTGAAGCTTTCTTT. The chain uses TRBV6-5 and TRBJ1-1; D gene unclear. The V gene lost 2 bases and the J gene lost 0 bases, with 4 bases spanning the gap. Germline V gene data show CDR1 as MNHEY and CDR2 as SVGAGI. This CDR3 region has 13 residues.